This T cell receptor (beta chain) was retrieved from a study of blood T cell repertoires in COVID-19. Authors' methods: Estimates of nucleated cell counts were drawn from the amplification of reference gene primers. Assay: immunoSEQ multiplex PCR; the TCRdb copy retains only in-frame clones and omits some. D and trimming were read from the DNA, whereas the V and J calls and clone size are those reported in that table. The sample has 350,000 to 500,000 clones; about 90% are singletons. Followed over time, Seattle patients had been enrolled while infection was active. The sequence was obtained from a man aged 18 to 30 with COVID-19, enrolled during active disease. The specimen was peripheral blood.

Here the CDR3 DNA reads TGTGCCAGCCAACAGGGGGTTAGTTCACCCCTCCACTTT. Translating gives CASQQGVSSPLHF. The rearrangement joins TRBV3-1 (or the pseudogene TRBV3-2) to TRBJ1-6; 8 bases are shared with TRBD1. Germline CDR1 LGHDT, CDR2 YNNKEL (reference sequence). There are 13 residues in the CDR3. J lost 9 bases, V lost 8 bases, and 6 bases had no gene match.